This TCR beta chain originates from a study of T cell responses to AZD1222 COVID-19 vaccine. The CDR3 consists of 13 residues. The V end lost 0 bases, the J end lost 2 bases, and 3 bases lay between the germline ends. CDR1 is SGHRS, CDR2 YFSETQ, per germline. The data were produced by immunoSEQ multiplex PCR, yet TCRdb's version contains in-frame clones alone and is incomplete. The data hold some 130,000 clones, with over 85% observed a single time. Sequences were derived from peripheral blood, sampled on day 0 of AZD1222 vaccination. The TCR originated in an adult in good health. The chain links TRBV5-1 to TRBJ1-5; D is unclear. CDR3 nucleotide sequence: TGCGCCAGCAGCTTGGATGGCAATCAGCCCCAGCATTTT. Protein: CASSLDGNQPQHF.